This T cell receptor beta chain emerged from a study of blood T cell repertoires in COVID-19. Study summary: The United States, Italy and Spain provided the acute and convalescent COVID-19 samples. T cells, B-cell-depleted T cells, or PBMCs provided the cDNA or gDNA that served as material.

Original handling: Using reference gene primer amplification, nucleated cell counts were estimated. Profiling relied on immunoSEQ multiplex PCR, and the TCRdb table lists in-frame clones only, not all of them. Clone size and V and J calls were adopted from that table, with D and trimming inferred from the DNA. Here the sample spans about 260,000 clones, roughly 80% being singletons. Germline V gene data show CDR1 as SGHTA and CDR2 as FQGNSA. The trim removed 3 bases at V and 6 bases at J, leaving 2 bases unmatched. This CDR3 has 14 amino acids. Sequencing was carried out using peripheral blood. This receptor was identified in a woman aged 45-60 years who had recovered from COVID-19. The chain uses TRBV7-2 and TRBJ2-1; 10 bases align to TRBD1. Here the CDR3 DNA reads TGTGCCAGCAGCTTGGGACAGGGGTCCAATGAGCAGTTCTTC. Protein product: CASSLGQGSNEQFF.